A selection of T cell receptor beta chains follows, all from one sample in a study of cytomegalovirus exposure and HLA in healthy donors. The repertoire was sequenced with immunoSEQ multiplex PCR; TCRdb's copy has only in-frame clones and lacks some. In the table there are 200,000 to 250,000 clones, around nine tenths of which are singletons. Sequencing used PBMCs. The origin of the receptors is a woman between 18 and 30 years old in good health and CMV-seropositive. The CDR3 runs from the conserved cysteine through the conserved F or W. A D gene is named only where the DNA matches it firmly. Rows may omit the clone size; those that give it use once, few, many or a size class.

DNA	CDR3	J	size	D	V
TGTGCTAGTGGTTTTGGGCTGGGCACTGAAGCTTTCTTT	CASGFGLGTEAFF	TRBJ1-1	.	.	TRBV12-5
TGTGCCAGCAGTCCGGGACTAGCGGGAGATGAGCAGTTCTTC	CASSPGLAGDEQFF	TRBJ2-1	.	TRBD2	TRBV27
TGCGCCAGCAGATCAATCAGCGGGACGAACACCGGGGAGCTGTTTTTT	CASRSISGTNTGELFF	TRBJ2-2	.	TRBD2	TRBV5-1
TGTGCCAGCAGTCTACCGGGACTAGCGGGACGCGAGCAGTACTTC	CASSLPGLAGREQYF	TRBJ2-7	.	TRBD2	TRBV5-4
TGTGCCAGCAGCTTATCCGGGACTGGTAAAGAGACCCAGTACTTC	CASSLSGTGKETQYF	TRBJ2-5	.	.	TRBV7-9
TGTGCCAGCAGCCACGGTGGGTCAGGTGGCTACGAGCAGTACTTC	CASSHGGSGGYEQYF	TRBJ2-7	.	.	TRBV11-3
TGCGCCAGCGGGGGGGGGTTGGGCACTGAAGCTTTCTTT	CASGGGLGTEAFF	TRBJ1-1	.	.	TRBV5-1
TGTGCCGGCGGGACTAGCGGGAGATCTACAGATACGCAGTATTTT	CAGGTSGRSTDTQYF	TRBJ2-3	.	TRBD2	TRBV7-9
TGCGCCAGCAGCCAATCAGGGGCCCTTAGCAATCAGCCCCAGCATTTT	CASSQSGALSNQPQHF	TRBJ1-5	.	.	TRBV4-1
TGTGCCAGCAACGGGTTGACGGACGAGCAGTACTTC	CASNGLTDEQYF	TRBJ2-7	few	.	TRBV25-1
TGTGCCAGCAGTGATACAGGGGCAGGTCAGCCCCAGCATTTT	CASSDTGAGQPQHF	TRBJ1-5	.	TRBD1	TRBV28
TGTGCCACCAGCACAGAGGGGGGTGAGTTTATTCCCAATGAGCAGTTCTTC	CATSTEGGEFIPNEQFF	TRBJ2-1	.	.	TRBV15
TGCAGCGTTGATATCCCTGACCCCCGGACAGGAGAGCAGTTCTTC	CSVDIPDPRTGEQFF	TRBJ2-1	once	TRBD1	TRBV29-1
TGTGCCAGCAGCTTACGGACAGCCAGAAGGAACACCGGGGAGCTGTTTTTT	CASSLRTARRNTGELFF	TRBJ2-2	.	.	TRBV11-2
TGTGCCAGCAGCTCAAGCGGAGGACCGTACTCTGGGGCCAACGTCCTGACTTTC	CASSSSGGPYSGANVLTF	TRBJ2-6	.	.	TRBV5-6
TGTGCCAGCAGCCCCCATATCGGGCCCCAGCATTTT	CASSPHIGPQHF	TRBJ1-5	once	.	TRBV6-9
TGTGCCAGCAGTTTGAGGGGGTATACCGGGGAGCTGTTTTTT	CASSLRGYTGELFF	TRBJ2-2	.	.	TRBV27
TGTGCCAGCAGCTTGGTAGCGCGGACAGGGGGCGAAGAGACCCAGTACTTC	CASSLVARTGGEETQYF	TRBJ2-5	.	TRBD1	TRBV5-4